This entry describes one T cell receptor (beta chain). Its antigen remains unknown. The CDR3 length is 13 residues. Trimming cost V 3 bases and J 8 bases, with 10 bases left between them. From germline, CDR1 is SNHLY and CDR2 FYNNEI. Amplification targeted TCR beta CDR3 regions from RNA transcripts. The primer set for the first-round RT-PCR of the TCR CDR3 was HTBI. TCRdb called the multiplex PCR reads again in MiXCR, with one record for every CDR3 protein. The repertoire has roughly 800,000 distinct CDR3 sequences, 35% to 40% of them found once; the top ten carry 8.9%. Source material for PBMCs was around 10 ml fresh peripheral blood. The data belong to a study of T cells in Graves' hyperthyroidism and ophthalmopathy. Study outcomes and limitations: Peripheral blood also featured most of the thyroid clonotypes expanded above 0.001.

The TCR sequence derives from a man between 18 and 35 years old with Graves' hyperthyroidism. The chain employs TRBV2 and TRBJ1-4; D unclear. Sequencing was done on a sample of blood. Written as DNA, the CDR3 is TGTGCCAGCAGTGAGGACTCCCAAGAAAAACTGTTTTTT. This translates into CASSEDSQEKLFF.